This T cell receptor beta chain appears in the sequencing data of a study of cytomegalovirus exposure and HLA in healthy donors. PCR involved 60 Vbeta and 13 Jbeta primers. Data came from immunoSEQ multiplex PCR; TCRdb stores just in-frame clones and leaves some out. The sample carries around 150,000 clones, around 72% recorded once. Trimming shortened V by 3 bases and J by 2 bases, and 16 bases separated the two germline ends. The CDR3 runs 16 residues. Looked up from germline, CDR1 is LGHNA and CDR2 is YSLEER. Sequenced input: PBMCs. The TCR sequence derives from a man between 18 and 35 years old in good health and CMV-seronegative. This sequence joins TRBV4-3 and TRBJ2-5, with D possibly being TRBD1 (5 bases). The CDR3 DNA follows: TGCGCCAGCAGCCACTCGACAGACCAGCTTCAAGAGACCCAGTACTTC. Protein product: CASSHSTDQLQETQYF.